The 16 T cell receptor beta chains below all came from one sample that was sequenced in a study of control samples from healthy donors and cancer patients. Clones were read by immunoSEQ multiplex PCR, and TCRdb kept only the in-frame ones, dropping some. Altogether 160,000 or so clones are present, over 90% being singletons, with the ten largest covering 1%. The sequenced sample was blood. The receptor set was obtained from a woman in her 30s in good health.

The chain has TRBV7-2 and TRBJ1-2, with D possibly being TRBD1 (5 bases). Germline values: CDR1 SGHTA, CDR2 FQGNSA. V was cut by 5 bases and J by 4 bases, with 17 bases left in between. This CDR3 comprises 15 residues. CDR3 protein: CASSGNLGTPYGYTF. The CDR3 nucleotides read TGTGCCAGCAGCGGAAATCTGGGGACTCCCTATGGCTACACCTTC.

The chain employs TRBV15 and TRBJ1-4; D is uncertain. V was pared by 4 bases and J by 7 bases, with 4 bases between. CDR1 and CDR2 from the germline V gene are LNHNV and YYDKDF (reference sequence). This CDR3 is built from 11 residues. The CDR3 DNA is TGTGCCACCAGCACGCTTGAAAAACTGTTTTTT. Amino acids: CATSTLEKLFF.

The J gene is TRBJ2-2, the V gene TRBV12-5, with D perhaps matching TRBD1 (6 bases). The CDR3 consists of 14 residues. The V and J ends lost 8 bases and 5 bases respectively, with 15 bases between them. CDR1 LGHNT and CDR2 FRNRAP come from the germline V gene. CDR3 loop: CASSPQGWTGELFF. The CDR3 nucleotides read TGTGCTAGTTCACCACAGGGTTGGACCGGGGAGCTGTTTTTT.

The rearrangement uses TRBV6-1 and TRBJ1-1; D might be TRBD1 (5 bases). V was cut by 2 bases and J by 3 bases, with 10 bases left in between. The CDR3 has 14 amino acids. Germline-derived CDR1 and CDR2 are MNHNS and SASEGT. CDR3 DNA sequence: TGTGCCAGCAGTGAACAGGGTTGGCACACTGAAGCTTTCTTT. It specifies CASSEQGWHTEAFF.

This chain connects TRBV5-6 to TRBJ1-2; TRBD1 agrees at 8 bases. J gave up 6 bases and V 4 bases, and 11 bases lay outside the gene matches. Germline assignment: CDR1 SGHDT and CDR2 YYEEEE. CDR3 length: 15 residues. The DNA of the CDR3 is TGTGCCAGCAGCCCCGGGACAGGCCTTTTCAATGGCTACACCTTC. Its protein is CASSPGTGLFNGYTF.

The chain joins TRBV19 to TRBJ1-5; the D gene is possibly TRBD1 (5 bases). This CDR3 has 16 amino acids. From germline, CDR1 is LNHDA and CDR2 SQIVND (reference sequence). V was cut by 7 bases and J by 6 bases, with 22 bases left in between. The CDR3: CASTTTRGGWSQPQHF. In nucleotides, the CDR3 is TGTGCCAGTACCACCACTCGGGGGGGGTGGTCTCAGCCCCAGCATTTT.

This chain connects TRBV12-3 or TRBV12-4 to TRBJ2-2; D uncertain. V was cut by 3 bases and J by 6 bases, with 8 bases left in between. The CDR3 extends over 13 amino acids. In DNA, the CDR3 is TGTGCCAGCAGTTTGATTCCCCCCGGGGAGCTGTTTTTT. This codes for CASSLIPPGELFF.

CDR3 coding DNA: TGTGCCAGCAGCCCTTCTCCGGGACAGGGAAACACTGAAGCTTTCTTT. Translating gives CASSPSPGQGNTEAFF. V usage is TRBV6-2 or TRBV6-3 and J usage is TRBJ1-1; TRBD1 aligns across 9 bases. The CDR3 loop spans 16 amino acids. V lost 6 bases and J lost 2; bases outside the gene matches: 10. Germline V gene data show CDR1 as MNHEY and CDR2 as SVGEGT.

The genes are TRBV7-2 and TRBJ1-1; D unclear. Per germline, CDR1 SGHTA and CDR2 FQGNSA. The CDR3 runs 13 residues. The V gene lost 2 bases and the J gene lost 3 bases, with 7 bases spanning the gap. The chain's CDR3 is CASSLYSDTEAFF. The CDR3 bases are TGTGCCAGCAGCTTATACTCGGACACTGAAGCTTTCTTT.

V and J are TRBV4-1 and TRBJ2-1; D could derive from TRBD1 or TRBD2 (6 bases each). Germline V CDR1 and CDR2: MGHRA, YSYEKL. V was pared by 1 base and J by 10 bases, with 11 bases between. The CDR3 consists of 13 residues. CDR3 bases: TGCGCCAGCAGCCAAGTGGGGGGCGGGGAGCAGTTCTTC. It translates to CASSQVGGGEQFF.

The chain links TRBV28 to TRBJ2-3; 7 positions agree with TRBD2. The ends lost 6 bases at V and 5 bases at J; junction bases unmatched: 2. This CDR3 is 12 amino acids long. Germline-derived CDR1 and CDR2 are MDHEN and SYDVKM. DNA for the CDR3: TGTGCCAGCAGCGGCGGGGGAGATACGCAGTATTTT. Translation gives CASSGGGDTQYF. The whole variable domain, remainder taken from reference TRBV28 and TRBJ2-3, is DVKVTQSSRYLVKRTGEKVFLECVQDMDHENMFWYRQDPGLGLRLIYFSYDVKMKEKGDIPEGYSVSREKKERFSLILESASTNQTSMYLCASSGGGDTQYFGPGTRLTVL.

The chain joins TRBV6-1 to TRBJ1-5, with 11 bases that match TRBD1. The CDR3 totals 18 residues. Germline V gives CDR1 MNHNS, CDR2 SASEGT. The V segment lost 2 bases and the J segment 1 base; nucleotides outside the gene matches: 7. CDR3 coding DNA: TGTGCCAGCAGTGAATTCTACGGACAGGGGGCAAGCAATCAGCCCCAGCATTTT. Translated: CASSEFYGQGASNQPQHF.

The V and J genes are TRBV2 and TRBJ2-3; 10 bases are a match to TRBD2. CDR1 is SNHLY and CDR2 is FYNNEI in the germline V gene. This CDR3 region has 17 residues. The J segment lost 1 base and the V segment lost 4 bases, leaving 8 bases of the junction unmatched. For the CDR3, the DNA is TGTGCCAGCAGTGTTGGTAGCGGGGGGCTACGCACAGATACGCAGTATTTT. Residues: CASSVGSGGLRTDTQYF.

The chain joins TRBV13 to TRBJ2-7; tentative D call: TRBD1 (6 bases). Germline V gene data show CDR1 as PRHDT and CDR2 as FYEKMQ (reference sequence). The CDR3 is 18 residues long. V lost 5 bases and J lost 3, with 26 bases in between. The CDR3 DNA sequence: TGTGCCAGCAGCCGGACCCGCAGGGGACGAGTTCCCTACTACGAGCAGTACTTC. Protein product: CASSRTRRGRVPYYEQYF.

The chain is built from TRBV11-2 and TRBJ2-1; D unresolved. Germline V gene lookup returns CDR1 SGHAT and CDR2 FQNNGV. There are 11 residues in the CDR3. V lost 6 bases and J 3 bases, leaving 3 bases between the germline ends. The CDR3 reads CASSVYNEQFF. The CDR3 bases are TGTGCCAGCAGTGTCTACAATGAGCAGTTCTTC.

The chain recombines TRBV2 with TRBJ1-5; D ambiguous. There are 18 residues in the CDR3. V was trimmed by 5 bases and J by 0 bases, leaving 20 bases between them. Germline V gene lookup returns CDR1 SNHLY and CDR2 FYNNEI. The CDR3 DNA reads as TGTGCCAGCAGTTCGCGCGGGCGCGGACGGATTAGCAATCAGCCCCAGCATTTT. This sequence encodes CASSSRGRGRISNQPQHF.